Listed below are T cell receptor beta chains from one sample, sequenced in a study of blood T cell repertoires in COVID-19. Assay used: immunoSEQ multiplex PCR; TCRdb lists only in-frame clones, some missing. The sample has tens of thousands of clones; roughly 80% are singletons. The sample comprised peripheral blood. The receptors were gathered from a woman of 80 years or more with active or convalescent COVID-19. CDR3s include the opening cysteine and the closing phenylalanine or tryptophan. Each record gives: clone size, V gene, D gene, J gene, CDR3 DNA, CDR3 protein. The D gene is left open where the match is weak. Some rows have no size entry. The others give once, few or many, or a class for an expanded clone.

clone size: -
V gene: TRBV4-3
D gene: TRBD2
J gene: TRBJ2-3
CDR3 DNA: TGCGCCAGCAGCCAAGATTATGTTGCGGGAGGGGCAGATACGCAGTATTTT
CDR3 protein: CASSQDYVAGGADTQYF

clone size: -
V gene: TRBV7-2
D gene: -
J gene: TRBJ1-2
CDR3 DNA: TGTGCCAGCAGTCAGAACAGAGAGAACTATGGCTACACCTTC
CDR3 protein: CASSQNRENYGYTF

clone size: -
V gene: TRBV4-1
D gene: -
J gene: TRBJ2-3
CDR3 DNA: TGCGCCAGCAGCCAAGGCCCTATTACAGATACGCAGTATTTT
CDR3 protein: CASSQGPITDTQYF

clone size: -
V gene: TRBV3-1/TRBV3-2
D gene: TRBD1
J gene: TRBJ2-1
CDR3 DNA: TGTGCCGTTGGACAGGGGGCTTGGGATGAGCAGTTCTTC
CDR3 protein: CAVGQGAWDEQFF

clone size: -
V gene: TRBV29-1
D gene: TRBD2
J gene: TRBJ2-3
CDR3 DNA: TGCAGCGTTGAGGTAGCGGGGGGCCGCACAGATACGCAGTATTTT
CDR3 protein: CSVEVAGGRTDTQYF

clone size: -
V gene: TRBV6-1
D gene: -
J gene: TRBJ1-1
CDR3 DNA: TGTGCCAGCAGTGAGCGATTAAACAGGCCCATGAACACTGAAGCTTTCTTT
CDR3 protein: CASSERLNRPMNTEAFF

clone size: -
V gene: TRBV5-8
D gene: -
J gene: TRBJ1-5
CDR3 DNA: TGTGCCAGCAGCTTGCGACAGACCAATCAGCCCCAGCATTTT
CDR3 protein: CASSLRQTNQPQHF

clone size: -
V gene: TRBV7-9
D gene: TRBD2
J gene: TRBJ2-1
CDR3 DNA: TGTGCCAGCAGCTACTCACGCGGGGGGGCCTTCTACAATGAGCAGTTCTTC
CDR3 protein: CASSYSRGGAFYNEQFF

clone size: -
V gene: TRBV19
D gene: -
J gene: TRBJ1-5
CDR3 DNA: TGTGCCAGTAGTGATGACACAGAATATCAGCCCCAGCATTTT
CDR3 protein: CASSDDTEYQPQHF

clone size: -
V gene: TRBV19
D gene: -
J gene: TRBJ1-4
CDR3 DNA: TGTGCCAGTAGTGGCGGATCCTCGACAGGTTCGGGTGAAAAACTGTTTTTT
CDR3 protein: CASSGGSSTGSGEKLFF

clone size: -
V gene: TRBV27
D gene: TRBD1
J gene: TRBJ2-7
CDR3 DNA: TGTGCCAGCAGTTCTATTTTGACAGGGGTAGCCGAGCAGTACTTC
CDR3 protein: CASSSILTGVAEQYF

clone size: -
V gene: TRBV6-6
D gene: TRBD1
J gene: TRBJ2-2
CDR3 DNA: TGTGCCAGCACCAGGACAGGGGGGGAGCTGTTTTTT
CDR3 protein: CASTRTGGELFF

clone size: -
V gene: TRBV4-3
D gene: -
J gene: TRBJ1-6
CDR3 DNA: TGCGCCAGCAGCCCCGGTCCCGGGACACCAGTAAATAATTCACCCCTCCACTTT
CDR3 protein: CASSPGPGTPVNNSPLHF

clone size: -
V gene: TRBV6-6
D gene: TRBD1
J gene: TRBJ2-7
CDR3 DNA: TGTGCCAGCAGTGGACAGGGAGGAGAGCAGTACTTC
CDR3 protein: CASSGQGGEQYF

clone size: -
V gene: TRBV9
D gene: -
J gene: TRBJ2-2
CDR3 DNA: TGTGCCAGCAGCGTTTCGGGGGTGGGCACCGGGGAGCTGTTTTTT
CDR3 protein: CASSVSGVGTGELFF

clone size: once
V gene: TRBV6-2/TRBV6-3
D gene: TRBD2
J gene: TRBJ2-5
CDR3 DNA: TGTGCCAGCAGTTACGGGTTAGCGGGGCTCCAAGAGACCCAGTACTTC
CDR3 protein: CASSYGLAGLQETQYF

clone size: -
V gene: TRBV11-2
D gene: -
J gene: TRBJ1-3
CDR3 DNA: TGTGCCAGCAGCCTCACCTGGACAGAGAGCTCTGGAAACACCATATATTTT
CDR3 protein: CASSLTWTESSGNTIYF

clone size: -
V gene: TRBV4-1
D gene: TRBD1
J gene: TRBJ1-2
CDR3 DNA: TGCGCCAGCAGCCAAGGAACGGGACAGAGCTACTATGGCTACACCTTC
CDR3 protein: CASSQGTGQSYYGYTF

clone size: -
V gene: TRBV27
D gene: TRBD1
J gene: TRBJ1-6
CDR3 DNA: TGTGCCAGCAGTTCCTACAGGGGGTATAATTCACCCCTCCACTTT
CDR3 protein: CASSSYRGYNSPLHF

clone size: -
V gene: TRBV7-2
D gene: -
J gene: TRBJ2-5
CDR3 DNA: TGTGCCAGCAGCCTAGACGGTGGGGCTCAAGAGACCCAGTACTTC
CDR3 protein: CASSLDGGAQETQYF

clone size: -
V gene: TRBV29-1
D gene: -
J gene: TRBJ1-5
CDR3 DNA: TGCAGCGCCCGGGGCCCTGGAGGGAATCAGCCCCAGCATTTT
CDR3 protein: CSARGPGGNQPQHF

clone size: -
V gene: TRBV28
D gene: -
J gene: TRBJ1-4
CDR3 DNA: TGTGCCAGCAGTACCCGGTTAGGGGATAATGAAAAACTGTTTTTT
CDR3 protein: CASSTRLGDNEKLFF

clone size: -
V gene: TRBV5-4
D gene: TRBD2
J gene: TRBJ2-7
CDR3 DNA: TGTGCCAGCAGCCTGACTAGCGGGATGGTCCACGAGCAGTACTTC
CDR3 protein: CASSLTSGMVHEQYF

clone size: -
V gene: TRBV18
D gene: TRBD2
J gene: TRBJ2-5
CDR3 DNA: TGTGCCAGCTCACCACTCCACGGGGGGGCCCAAGAGACCCAGTACTTC
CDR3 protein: CASSPLHGGAQETQYF

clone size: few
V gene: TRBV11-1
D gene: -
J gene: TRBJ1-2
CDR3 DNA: TGTGCCAGCAGCTTAGACGGGAATTATGGCTACACCTTC
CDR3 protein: CASSLDGNYGYTF

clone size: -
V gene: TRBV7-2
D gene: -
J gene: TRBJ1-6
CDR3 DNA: TGTGCCAGCAGCTTTGGTAGCACTAATTCACCCCTCCACTTT
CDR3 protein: CASSFGSTNSPLHF

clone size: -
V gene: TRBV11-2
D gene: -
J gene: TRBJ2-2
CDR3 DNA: TGTGCCAGCAGCTTAGGTTCGGGTAACGGGGAGCTGTTTTTT
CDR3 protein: CASSLGSGNGELFF

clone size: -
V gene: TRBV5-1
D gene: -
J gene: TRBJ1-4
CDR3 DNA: TGCGCCAGCAGCTTGGGCGGGGAAGAAAAACTGTTTTTT
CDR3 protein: CASSLGGEEKLFF

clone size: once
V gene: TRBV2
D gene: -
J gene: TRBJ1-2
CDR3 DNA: TGTGCCAGCAGTACGACCGAGGTCGATGGCTACACCTTC
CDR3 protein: CASSTTEVDGYTF

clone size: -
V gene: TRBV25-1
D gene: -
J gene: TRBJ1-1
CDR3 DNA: TGTGCCAGTAGCAAGTCTGGGAACACTGAAGCTTTCTTT
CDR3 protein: CASSKSGNTEAFF

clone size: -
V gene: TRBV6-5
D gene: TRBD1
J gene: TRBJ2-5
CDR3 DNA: TGTGCCAGCAGTTACTCGCCGACAGGGGGCTTCGAGACCCAGTACTTC
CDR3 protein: CASSYSPTGGFETQYF

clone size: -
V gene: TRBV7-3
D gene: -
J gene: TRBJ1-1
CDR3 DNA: TGTGCCAGCAGCTCCGACAGGAACACTGAAGCTTTCTTT
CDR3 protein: CASSSDRNTEAFF

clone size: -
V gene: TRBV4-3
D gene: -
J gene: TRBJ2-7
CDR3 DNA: TGCGCCAGCAGCCAAGACGGGGGAACAGACGAGCAGTACTTC
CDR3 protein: CASSQDGGTDEQYF

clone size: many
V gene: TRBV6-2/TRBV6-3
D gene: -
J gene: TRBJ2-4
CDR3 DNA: TGTGCCAGCAGTTTCCATAGCCGACAGAACATTCAGTACTTC
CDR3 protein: CASSFHSRQNIQYF

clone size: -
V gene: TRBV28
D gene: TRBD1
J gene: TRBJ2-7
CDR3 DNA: TGTGCCAGCAGTCCCGGGACAGGGCTTGGCGAGCAGTACTTC
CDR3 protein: CASSPGTGLGEQYF

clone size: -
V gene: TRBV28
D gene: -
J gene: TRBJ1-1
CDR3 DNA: TGTGCCAGCAGTTTGGTGGGGCTGGTCTCTGAAGCTTTCTTT
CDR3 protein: CASSLVGLVSEAFF

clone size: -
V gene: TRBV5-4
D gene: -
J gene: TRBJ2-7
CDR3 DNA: TGTGCCAGCAGCTCAGTCGGAGGGTCAGCCTACGAGCAGTACTTC
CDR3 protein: CASSSVGGSAYEQYF